This section outlines one TCR beta chain sequence together with its context. What it binds is unknown. This sample was included in a study of cytotoxic CD8 clonotypes in ibrutinib-treated CLL. Study background: Treatment had run for a median roughly eleven months, range 6 to 36, when response samples were taken. The samples contained 255,043 productive templates on average. They also contained an average of roughly 90,000 productive rearrangements. Overall study results and limits: With treatment, public clonotypes, which were uncommon, either contracted or remained stable. Clonality climbed at ibrutinib response, then dropped toward baseline at progression.

Trimming shortened V by 5 bases and J by 0 bases, and 15 bases separated the two germline ends. The CDR3 has 15 amino acids. Per the germline V gene, CDR1 is SGDLS and CDR2 is YYNGEE. TCRdb's copy holds only in-frame clones and misses some; the assay was immunoSEQ multiplex PCR. The sample lists roughly 51,000 clones; about half were seen once. This sequence was found in a human donor with chronic lymphocytic leukemia. The specimen was PBMCs, collected after 12 months of ibrutinib treatment. This chain links TRBV9 with TRBJ2-7, with D maybe TRBD2 (5 bases). DNA for the CDR3: TGTGCCAGCAGTCGAACCGGGGTCAGCTCCTACGAGCAGTACTTC. Translated: CASSRTGVSSYEQYF.